The clone carrying this T cell receptor (beta chain) occurred many times. One entry per CDR3 protein, called by TCRdb with MiXCR from the 5' RACE reads. The table has 50,000 to 65,000 distinct CDR3 sequences, roughly 8.2% seen once. These data come from a study of early T cells in non-severe SARS-CoV-2 infection. CDR3 size: 17 residues. The receptor's source is an adult who was a healthcare worker with PCR-confirmed SARS-CoV-2 infection or an uninfected control (not recorded which). The source material was whole blood, sampled at baseline. The rearrangement uses TRBV21-1 and TRBJ1-2. TRBV21-1 has pseudogene status. CDR3 in DNA: TGTGCCAGCAGCAAAGCAGGCGGTGGAGGAGGAGGCGGTGGCTACACCTTC. Translating gives CASSKAGGGGGGGGYTF.